The clone carrying this T cell receptor (beta chain) was detected a few times. The antigen remains unidentified. This sample stems from a study of T cell repertoires in cytomegalovirus infection. On the study more broadly: TCR beta signatures that were public indicated CMV infection and matching HLA type.

One entry per CDR3 protein results from TCRdb running MiXCR on the reads. This table holds about 120,000 distinct CDR3 sequences, around a tenth found once. General study results and limits: People with CMV and the relevant HLA were identified by cumulative public TCR beta family frequency. Dominating the ex vivo response were TCR beta clonotypes that were CMV-specific and HLA-C-restricted.

This receptor was obtained from a human donor in good health (CMV status not recorded). Some clones in this sample may be carry-over from other donors' samples. Sequencing used PBMCs, sequenced either directly or after in vitro stimulation (not recorded which).

The CDR3 loop reads CASSLIGLAGVGEQYF. CDR3 nucleotide sequence: TGTGCCAGCAGCTTGATTGGGCTAGCGGGAGTCGGCGAGCAGTACTTC. This chain uses TRBV5-6 with TRBJ2-7; 10 nucleotides align to TRBD2. The junction had 10 bases not matched to a gene; V was cut back by 1 base and J by 6 bases. The CDR3 is made up of 16 amino acids. Germline V lookup: CDR1 SGHDT, CDR2 YYEEEE.